This T cell receptor (beta chain) was identified during a study of beta chain features in type 1 diabetes. The study's findings and limits: TCRB CDR3s were moderately but significantly shorter in Type 1 diabetes patients in all four CD4+ subsets.

The CDR3 spans 14 residues. The V gene end was trimmed by 5 bases and the J gene end by 1 base; junction bases not matched to a gene: 3. Germline CDR1 SGHTA, CDR2 FQGNSA. The entirety of the isolated RNA underwent reverse transcription, so expressed TCRB transcripts were sequenced. Data came from immunoSEQ multiplex PCR; TCRdb stores just in-frame clones and leaves some out. The sample holds about 740,000 clones, under 15% seen once. A note on this clone: Its antigen is unknown.

The chain couples TRBV7-2 to TRBJ2-7; 9 positions match TRBD2. The receptor's source is a man in his late teens or twenties with type 1 diabetes. The sample consisted of naive CD4+ T cells from blood. CDR3 sequence (DNA): TGTGCCAGCAGCGTGAGCGGGGGGTCCTACGAGCAGTACTTC. This sequence encodes CASSVSGGSYEQYF.